The source of this T cell receptor (beta chain) is a study of T cells in Graves' hyperthyroidism and ophthalmopathy (dated by TCRdb to about 2019). About the investigation overall: Peripheral blood was sampled at the time of initial diagnosis, prior to any treatment. To identify TCR V-J signatures that set the groups apart, the researchers used a discovery cohort of more than 95 patients, made up of roughly 45 with Graves' ophthalmopathy and 57 with stable Graves' hyperthyroidism. An independent validation cohort of 18 to 20 hyperthyroidism patients and more than 15 patients who later progressed to ophthalmopathy tested prospective prediction of ophthalmopathy. The 85 to 100 discovery patients were randomly split 7:3 into training and test sets. The study also compared thyroid tissue and blood T-cell repertoires from over 5 Graves' hyperthyroidism patients. After sampling, hyperthyroidism patients received methimazole starting at 30 mg daily, and ophthalmopathy patients received high-dose intravenous methylprednisolone. The paper describes TCR Vbeta CDR3 sequencing of 120 to 150 peripheral blood samples, made up of about 40 ophthalmopathy patients, approximately 76 hyperthyroidism patients and 17 progressor patients. Paper-wide results and their limitations: In cross-validation, a model built on a 13 V-J signature told ophthalmopathy apart from stable hyperthyroidism with less than 90% sensitivity and 81% to 82% specificity, and in testing the same model reached 80%/75%. During validation, the model predicted progression to ophthalmopathy a median of about 6.5 months ahead of onset, with around 71% sensitivity and 72% to 80% specificity. No statistical method was used to fix the sample size in advance, and group allocation was not hidden from the investigators. Blood samples also contained most of the expanded thyroid clonotypes (frequency above 0.001), which suggests that blood repertoires may reflect thyroid immune responses.

Moderately to severely active disease, a Clinical Activity Score of at least 3, a NOSPECS grade of at least 4, and a duration under 3 months were present in ophthalmopathy patients. Exclusion was applied to patients with uncontrolled infections, other autoimmune diseases, pregnancy or lactation. Clinical symptoms, serum thyroxine and TRAb, thyroid ultrasound, and orbital computed tomography formed the basis for the diagnoses. PBMCs were isolated from about 9.1 ml of fresh peripheral blood by Ficoll-Paque density gradient centrifugation. Total RNA was extracted with Trizol reagent, and quality was checked on an Agilent 2100 Bioanalyzer. About this clonotype itself: This receptor's antigen is unknown. One base away there is no much larger clone; base qualities are not given.

Amplification of TCR beta CDR3 regions was carried out from RNA transcripts. The TCR CDR3 was subjected to a first round of RT-PCR using the HTBI primer set and the Qiagen OneStep RT-PCR kit. The libraries were constructed in a second round of multiplex PCR and then size-selected and purified. The libraries were sequenced on an Illumina HiSeq2000 using paired-end 100 bp reads. Per the source publication's procedure: SOAPnuke was used to process the raw data, removing reads that contained adapters or uncalled bases, had a mean Phred below 15, or lacked an exact match to the constant primer or identifier. High-quality paired reads were merged using COPE v1.2.5, and each unique nucleotide sequence was defined as a clonotype. MiTCR v1.1 was used to align clonotypes to the IMGT TRBV, TRBD and TRBJ reference segments. Only V-J combinations with frequency above 0.0001, covering about 99% of repertoires, were analysed. A TCS score was defined as the ratio between F50 (clonal expansion) and ExV (chaos), using BLOSUM62-based TCRdist between CDR3 peptides within each V-J. Welch's t-statistics and random forest reduced 450 to 600 V-J features to 10 to 15, which were used in a naive Bayes classifier (R e1071). TCRdb reanalyzed the raw reads on its own, using fastp at Q25 for trimming and MiXCR for clone calling, and kept in-frame beta chains. One record per CDR3 amino acid sequence lists the most common genes and DNA. The V and J calls were not made by the authors but by TCRdb's processing. The sample includes about 480,000 distinct CDR3 sequences, with 24% observed a single time. The ten largest clones represent 11% of the sample.

The source material was blood. The origin of this receptor is a woman in her twenties or thirties with Graves' ophthalmopathy.

This receptor has the CDR3 CASSLGDREDYGYTF. The bases are TGTGCCAGCAGCTTAGGGGACAGGGAAGACTATGGCTACACCTTC. The rearrangement combines TRBV7-2 with TRBJ1-2, with 9 central nucleotides matching TRBD1. The germline V gene encodes CDR1 SGHTA and CDR2 FQGNSA. The CDR3 contains 15 residues, cysteine and phenylalanine counted. Only CDR3 DNA is held: 45 bases, read in frame from base 1. The V end gives up 1 base and the J end 3 bases, leaving 3 bases in the junction not matched to a gene.